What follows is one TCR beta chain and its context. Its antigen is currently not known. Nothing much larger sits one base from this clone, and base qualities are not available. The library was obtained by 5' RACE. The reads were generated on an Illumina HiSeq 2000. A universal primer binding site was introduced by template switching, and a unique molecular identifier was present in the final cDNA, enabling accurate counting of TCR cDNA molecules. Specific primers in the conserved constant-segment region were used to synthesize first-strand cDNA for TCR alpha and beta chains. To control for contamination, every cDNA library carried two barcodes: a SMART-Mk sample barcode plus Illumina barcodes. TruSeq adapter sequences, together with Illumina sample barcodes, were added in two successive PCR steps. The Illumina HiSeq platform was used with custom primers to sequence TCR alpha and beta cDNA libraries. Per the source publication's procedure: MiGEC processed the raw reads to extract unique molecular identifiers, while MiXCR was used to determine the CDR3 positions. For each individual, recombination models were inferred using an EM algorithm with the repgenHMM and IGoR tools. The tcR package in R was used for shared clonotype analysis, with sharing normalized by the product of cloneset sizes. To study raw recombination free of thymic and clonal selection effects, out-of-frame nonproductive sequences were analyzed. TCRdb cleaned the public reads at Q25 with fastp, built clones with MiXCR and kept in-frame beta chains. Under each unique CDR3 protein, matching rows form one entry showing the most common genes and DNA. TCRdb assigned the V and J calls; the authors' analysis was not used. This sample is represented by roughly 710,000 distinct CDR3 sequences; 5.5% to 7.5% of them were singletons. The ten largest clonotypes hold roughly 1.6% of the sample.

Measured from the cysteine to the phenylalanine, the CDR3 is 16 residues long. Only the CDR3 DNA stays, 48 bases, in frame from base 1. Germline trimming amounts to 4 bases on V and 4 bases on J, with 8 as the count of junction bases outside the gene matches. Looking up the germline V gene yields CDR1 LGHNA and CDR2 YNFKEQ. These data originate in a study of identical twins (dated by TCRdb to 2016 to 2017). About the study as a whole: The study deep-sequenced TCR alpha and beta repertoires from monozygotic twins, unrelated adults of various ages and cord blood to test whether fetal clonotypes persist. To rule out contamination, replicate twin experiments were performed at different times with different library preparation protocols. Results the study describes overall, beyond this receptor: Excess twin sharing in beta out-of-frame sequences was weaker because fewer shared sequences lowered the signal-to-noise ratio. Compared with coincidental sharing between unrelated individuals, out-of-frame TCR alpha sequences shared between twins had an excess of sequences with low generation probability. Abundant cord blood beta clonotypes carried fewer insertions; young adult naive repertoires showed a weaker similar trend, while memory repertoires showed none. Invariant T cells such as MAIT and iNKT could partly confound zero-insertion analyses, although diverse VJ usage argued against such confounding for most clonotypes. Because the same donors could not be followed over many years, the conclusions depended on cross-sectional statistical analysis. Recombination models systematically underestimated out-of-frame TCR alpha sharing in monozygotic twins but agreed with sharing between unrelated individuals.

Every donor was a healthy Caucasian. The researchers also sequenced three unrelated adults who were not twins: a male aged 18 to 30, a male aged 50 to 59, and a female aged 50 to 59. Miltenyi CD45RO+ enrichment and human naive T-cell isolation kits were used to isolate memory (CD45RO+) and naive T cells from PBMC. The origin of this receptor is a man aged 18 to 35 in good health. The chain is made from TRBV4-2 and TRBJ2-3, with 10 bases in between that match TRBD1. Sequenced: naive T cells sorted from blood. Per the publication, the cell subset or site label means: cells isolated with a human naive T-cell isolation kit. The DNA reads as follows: TGTGCCAGCAGCCCAACCGGGACAGGGGAAGCAGATACGCAGTATTTT. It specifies CASSPTGTGEADTQYF.